This T cell receptor (beta chain) is from a study of blood T cell repertoires in COVID-19. The germline gives CDR1 LNHNV, CDR2 YYDKDF (reference sequence). This CDR3 has 15 residues. Trimming left V 3 bases short and J 0 bases short, with 9 bases between. This clone has a single count. TCRdb's copy holds only in-frame clones and misses some; the assay was immunoSEQ multiplex PCR. The sample contains about 62,000 clones, around 83% of which appear only once. The sequencing input was peripheral blood. This clonotype was sampled from a human donor in a cohort sampled during active COVID-19. The chain employs TRBV15 and TRBJ1-5, with a tentative D call TRBD1 (6 bases). CDR3 residues: CATSRWTDSNQPQHF. The CDR3 nucleotides read TGTGCCACCAGCAGGTGGACAGATAGCAATCAGCCCCAGCATTTT. Combining the CDR3 with reference TRBV15 and TRBJ1-5 gives the whole variable domain DAMVIQNPRYQVTQFGKPVTLSCSQTLNHNVMYWYQQKSSQAPKLLFHYYDKDFNNEADTPDNFQSRRPNTSFCFLDIRSPGLGDTAMYLCATSRWTDSNQPQHFGDGTRLSIL.